This is a list of T cell receptor beta chains from one sample in a study of metastatic and nonmetastatic thyroid tumors. TCRdb re-clonotyped the PCR reads through MiXCR. This repertoire shows around 8,600 clones, less than 40% found once; its top ten account for 20% to 25%. The specimen was tumor tissue. The source is a female donor with papillary thyroid cancer or a benign thyroid nodule (not recorded which). Some clones in this sample may be carry-over from other donors' samples. The CDR3 runs from the conserved cysteine through the conserved F or W. The order of the fields is clone size, D gene, J gene, V gene, CDR3 protein, CDR3 DNA. The D gene is left open where the match is weak. Clone sizes are given selectively: once, few, many, or a class where the clone is expanded.

>.|TRBD1|TRBJ2-7|TRBV30
CAWSVSGTAYEQYF
TGTGCCTGGAGTGTCTCCGGGACAGCCTACGAGCAGTACTTC
>few|.|TRBJ1-2|TRBV6-1
CASSRLQGTLNGYTF
TGTGCCAGCAGTAGATTACAGGGCACATTGAATGGCTACACCTTC
>few|.|TRBJ2-7|TRBV5-1
CASSLAWVLYEQYF
TGCGCCAGCAGCTTGGCCTGGGTTCTATACGAGCAGTACTTC
>.|.|TRBJ2-2|TRBV11-2
CASSSLANTGELFF
TGTGCCAGCAGTTCCCTAGCGAACACCGGGGAGCTGTTTTTT
>.|TRBD2|TRBJ2-1|TRBV11-2
CASSYPGTSGADEQFF
TGTGCCAGCAGTTACCCCGGGACTAGCGGGGCCGATGAGCAGTTCTTC
>medium-sized|.|TRBJ2-2|TRBV7-2
CASSTYLNTGELFF
TGTGCCAGCAGCACCTACTTGAACACCGGGGAGCTGTTTTTT
>few|.|TRBJ2-5|TRBV6-1
CASTKTGPGETQYF
TGTGCCAGCACCAAAACGGGACCTGGAGAGACCCAGTACTTC
>.|.|TRBJ2-7|TRBV30
CAWSVVGSGLKQYF
TGTGCCTGGAGTGTGGTCGGGAGCGGATTGAAACAGTACTTC
>few|.|TRBJ2-7|TRBV19
CASSWAVGNEQYF
TGTGCCAGTAGTTGGGCAGTCGGAAACGAGCAGTACTTC
>few|.|TRBJ1-2|TRBV12-3/TRBV12-4
CASSLVETVGYTF
TGTGCCAGCAGTTTGGTTGAGACCGTCGGCTACACCTTC
>medium-sized|.|TRBJ1-1|TRBV30
CAWSRDLSFMNAEAFF
TGTGCCTGGTCCCGGGACCTATCCTTCATGAACGCTGAAGCTTTCTTT
>.|.|TRBJ1-3|TRBV5-5
CASSPAGTGNTIYF
TGTGCCAGCAGCCCGGCCGGGACTGGAAACACAATATATTTT
>.|.|TRBJ2-2|TRBV7-9
CASSFGRGGPGELFF
TGTGCCAGCAGCTTCGGGCGGGGCGGACCCGGGGAGCTGTTTTTT
>medium-sized|TRBD1|TRBJ1-6|TRBV28
CASSLPQGRNSPLHF
TGTGCCAGCAGTCTCCCACAGGGGCGTAATTCACCCCTCCACTTT
>.|.|TRBJ2-1|TRBV4-2
CASSPFGSYNEQFF
TGTGCCAGCAGCCCTTTCGGCTCCTACAATGAGCAGTTCTTC
>medium-sized|TRBD1|TRBJ2-7|TRBV5-1
CASSTQGALVAAGGEQYF
TGCGCCAGCAGCACCCAGGGGGCGTTAGTGGCGGCCGGGGGCGAGCAGTACTTC
>.|.|TRBJ1-1|TRBV18
CASSLQGRGQYF
TGTGCCAGCTCATTACAGGGTCGCGGGCAGTACTTT
>.|.|TRBJ2-5|TRBV24-1
CATSDFGTQYF
TGTGCCACCAGTGATTTCGGGACCCAGTACTTC